A single sample gave rise to the 17 T cell receptor beta chains below, sequenced in a study of STAT5B mutations in CD4+ large granular lymphocyte leukemia. Here immunoSEQ multiplex PCR was the method, and the copy in TCRdb shows in-frame clones only, minus some. The sample yields tens of thousands of clones, approximately 85% seen once. The sample taken for sequencing was CD4+ T cells from blood buffy coats. Receptors originate from a human donor in good health.

The genes are TRBV11-3 and TRBJ2-1; perhaps TRBD2 as D (7 bases). CDR3 length: 14 residues. Germline lookup yields CDR1 SGHNT and CDR2 YENEEA. The V gene lost 0 bases and the J gene lost 9 bases, with 12 bases spanning the gap. In DNA form, the CDR3 reads TGTGCCAGCAGCTTAGATCCGGGGGGCGGTGAGCAGTTCTTC. Translating gives CASSLDPGGGEQFF.

The rearrangement joins TRBV7-9 to TRBJ1-2; 7 bases align to TRBD1. The CDR3 runs to 14 residues. Germline loops: CDR1 SEHNR, CDR2 FQNEAQ (reference sequence). Trimming cost V 5 bases and J 4 bases; bases outside gene matches: 7. Here the CDR3 DNA reads TGTGCCAGCAGCGCACGACAGGGTACCTATGGCTACACCTTC. This codes for CASSARQGTYGYTF.

The chain uses TRBV6-1 and TRBJ1-3, with D tentatively TRBD1 (5 bases). V was trimmed by 5 bases and J by 4 bases, leaving 12 bases between them. Germline CDR1 and CDR2: MNHNS and SASEGT. CDR3 length: 14 amino acids. This CDR3 reads CASSPWGGGNTIYF. The CDR3 DNA reads TGTGCCAGCAGTCCTTGGGGCGGGGGAAACACCATATATTTT.

The chain employs TRBV27 and TRBJ2-1, with TRBD1 matching over 11 bases. Germline trimming cut 8 bases from V and 8 bases from J; bases unmatched to any gene: 5. The V gene's germline CDR1 is MNHEY and CDR2 SMNVEV (reference sequence). The CDR3 runs 13 residues. In DNA form, the CDR3 reads TGTGCCAGCCGGGACAGGGGGTTGGATGAGCAGTTCTTC. As protein: CASRDRGLDEQFF.

V is TRBV5-1 and J is TRBJ2-1, with 7 bases identical to TRBD1. Germline CDR1 reads SGHRS; CDR2 reads YFSETQ. V was pared by 0 bases and J by 3 bases, with 3 bases of the junction left unmatched. The CDR3 loop spans 15 amino acids. Here the CDR3 DNA reads TGCGCCAGCAGCTTGGCGAGACAGGGCTACAATGAGCAGTTCTTC. Amino acid sequence: CASSLARQGYNEQFF.

The chain recombines TRBV9 with TRBJ1-4; D uncertain. The CDR3 loop spans 14 amino acids. Deletions cut 1 base from V and 7 bases from J, with 11 bases between. CDR1 SGDLS and CDR2 YYNGEE come from the germline V gene. CDR3 loop: CASSVQVSPEKLFF. The CDR3, as DNA: TGTGCCAGCAGCGTACAGGTCTCCCCTGAAAAACTGTTTTTT.

CDR3: CASSLGGPTYEQYF. CDR3 coding DNA: TGTGCCAGCTCGCTCGGAGGGCCCACCTACGAGCAGTACTTC. This chain joins TRBV28 and TRBJ2-7; D may be TRBD2 (6 bases). Germline V gene data show CDR1 as MDHEN and CDR2 as SYDVKM. The CDR3 has 14 residues. Trimming stripped 8 bases from V and 2 bases from J, with 16 bases between.

The chain couples TRBV27 to TRBJ2-7, with 7 positions matching TRBD2. This CDR3 has 15 amino acids. Germline V gives CDR1 MNHEY, CDR2 SMNVEV (reference sequence). V lost 7 bases to trimming and J lost 0 bases; unmatched junction nucleotides: 9. The CDR3 region has the DNA TGTGCCAGCACCTCTTGGGGGGAGGGCTCCTACGAGCAGTACTTC. Amino acids: CASTSWGEGSYEQYF.

This clone came up a few times. The V and J genes are TRBV6-1 and TRBJ1-2, with D uncertain. Germline lookup yields CDR1 MNHNS and CDR2 SASEGT. The V gene lost 2 bases and the J gene lost 7 bases, with 14 bases spanning the gap. The CDR3 loop spans 14 amino acids. The CDR3 region has the DNA TGTGCCAGCAGTGAATCTCGCCGTTTCCCTGGCTACACCTTC. This encodes CASSESRRFPGYTF.

The CDR3 loop is CAWGRANTEAFF. The DNA of the CDR3 is TGTGCCTGGGGACGGGCCAACACTGAAGCTTTCTTT. The chain couples TRBV30 to TRBJ1-1; D uncertain. The germline V and J ends were trimmed by 5 bases and 2 bases, with 9 bases remaining between them. In germline, CDR1 is GTSNPN, CDR2 SVGIG (reference sequence). The CDR3 has 12 residues. Full variable domain (rest looked up from reference TRBV30 and TRBJ1-1): SQTIHQWPATLVQPVGSPLSLECTVEGTSNPNLYWYRQAAGRGLQLLFYSVGIGQISSEVPQNLSASRPQDRQFILSSKKLLLSDSGFYLCAWGRANTEAFFGQGTRLTVV.

This clone appeared a few times. V and J are TRBV19 and TRBJ2-7, with 12 bases lining up with TRBD2. The V and J ends lost 5 bases and 5 bases, in that order; junction bases with no gene match: 10. This CDR3 has 16 residues. Germline V gene sequence: CDR1 LNHDA, CDR2 SQIVND (reference sequence). CDR3 coding DNA: TGTGCCAGTAGTCCGGGACAGACTAGCGGGAGAAACGAGCAGTACTTC. It specifies CASSPGQTSGRNEQYF.

This clone has only a few counts. This chain uses TRBV30 with TRBJ1-5; D is undetermined. V lost 1 base and J 11 bases, leaving 12 bases between the germline ends. CDR1 GTSNPN and CDR2 SVGIG come from the germline V gene (reference sequence). This CDR3 has 12 residues. In DNA, the CDR3 is TGTGCCTGGAGTGACCCCGGACGGACCCAGCATTTT. It is translated as CAWSDPGRTQHF.

The CDR3 coding sequence is TGTGCCAGAAGCCTGGAGTACGAGCAGTACTTC. Translated: CARSLEYEQYF. The chain employs TRBV7-5 and TRBJ2-7; TRBD2 was called by the table and not checked on the DNA. TRBV7-5 is noted as a pseudogene. There are 11 residues in the CDR3.

V is TRBV11-3 and J is TRBJ2-3; 10 positions match TRBD2. The CDR3 has 15 residues. V gave up 5 bases and J gave up 4 bases; unmatched junction bases: 6. Germline V CDR1 and CDR2: SGHNT, YENEEA. This CDR3 is CASSGTSGRADTQYF. CDR3 nucleotides: TGTGCCAGCAGCGGCACCAGCGGGAGGGCAGATACGCAGTATTTT. Supplemented by reference TRBV11-3 and TRBJ2-3, the full variable domain reads EAGVVQSPRYKIIEKKQPVAFWCNPISGHNTLYWYLQNLGQGPELLIRYENEEAVDDSQLPKDRFSAERLKGVDSTLKIQPAELGDSAVYLCASSGTSGRADTQYFGPGTRLTVL.

The chain links TRBV12-5 to TRBJ2-1; 7 bases line up with TRBD2. Germline-derived CDR1 and CDR2 are LGHNT and FRNRAP. Unmatched junction bases numbered 12, after V lost 1 base and J lost 6 bases. CDR3 length equals 17 residues. The CDR3 coding sequence is TGTGCTAGTGGTTTGGGGGGAGGGATGAAGTTTAGCAATGAGCAGTTCTTC. Its protein product is CASGLGGGMKFSNEQFF.

The genes are TRBV14 and TRBJ2-2; D gene unclear. Between the trimmed V and J ends, which lost 3 bases and 0 bases, there was a span of 5 bases. Germline CDR1 SGHDN, CDR2 FVKESK. The CDR3 runs 14 residues. The CDR3 protein is CASSQQANTGELFF. The CDR3 bases are TGTGCCAGCAGCCAGCAAGCGAACACCGGGGAGCTGTTTTTT.

The J gene is TRBJ2-3, the V gene TRBV5-1, with TRBD1 identical over 9 bases. CDR3 length: 15 amino acids. J lost 3 bases, V lost 4 bases, and 6 bases had no gene match. Germline-derived CDR1 and CDR2 are SGHRS and YFSETQ. The CDR3: CASSPGQGGTDTQYF. The CDR3 DNA reads as TGCGCCAGCAGCCCGGGACAGGGCGGTACAGATACGCAGTATTTT.